A selection of T cell receptor beta chains follows, all from one sample in a study of Ad26.COV2.S vaccination and SARS-CoV-2 variants. The table came from immunoSEQ multiplex PCR; TCRdb's copy has only in-frame clones and leaves some out. The sample includes some 250,000 clones, roughly 90% of them seen just once. This material consisted of peripheral blood, taken in a trial of Ad26.COV2.S vaccine versus placebo. These receptor sequences come from a person aged 18-65 years who received the Ad26.COV2.S COVID-19 vaccine or a placebo. CDR3s include the opening cysteine and the closing phenylalanine or tryptophan. The order of the fields is D gene, clone size, J gene, V gene, CDR3 DNA, CDR3 protein. D genes are given only for firm matches. The size of a clone is reported for some rows only, either as once, few or many, or as a class for expanded clones.

D gene: -; clone size: -; J gene: TRBJ2-5; V gene: TRBV5-1; CDR3 DNA: TGCGCCAGCGGGGCAGGTTCCAACCAAGAGACCCAGTACTTC; CDR3 protein: CASGAGSNQETQYF
D gene: -; clone size: -; J gene: TRBJ1-3; V gene: TRBV28; CDR3 DNA: TGTGTCGCCGGCGGGAGCCGCTCTGGAAACACCATATATTTT; CDR3 protein: CVAGGSRSGNTIYF
D gene: TRBD1; clone size: -; J gene: TRBJ1-1; V gene: TRBV2; CDR3 DNA: TGTGCCAGCAGTGAAGCGCGGGACAGAGTGAACACTGAAGCTTTCTTT; CDR3 protein: CASSEARDRVNTEAFF
D gene: -; clone size: -; J gene: TRBJ1-3; V gene: TRBV18; CDR3 DNA: TGTGCCAGCTCACCACGGACGGCTGGAAACACCATATATTTT; CDR3 protein: CASSPRTAGNTIYF
D gene: -; clone size: -; J gene: TRBJ2-3; V gene: TRBV4-3; CDR3 DNA: TGCGCCAGCAGCCAAGGGCTTTACACAGATACGCAGTATTTT; CDR3 protein: CASSQGLYTDTQYF
D gene: TRBD2; clone size: -; J gene: TRBJ2-3; V gene: TRBV7-9; CDR3 DNA: TGTGCCAGCAGCCCCAGACTAGCGGGGGGTGATACGCAGTATTTT; CDR3 protein: CASSPRLAGGDTQYF
D gene: -; clone size: -; J gene: TRBJ1-5; V gene: TRBV24-1; CDR3 DNA: TGTGCCACCAGTGATTCGACGGCCTCCTTCAATCAGCCCCAGCATTTT; CDR3 protein: CATSDSTASFNQPQHF
D gene: TRBD1; clone size: -; J gene: TRBJ2-7; V gene: TRBV4-3; CDR3 DNA: TGCGCCAGCAGCCAAGTCCAGGGGGCAAAGGACTACGAGCAGTACTTC; CDR3 protein: CASSQVQGAKDYEQYF
D gene: -; clone size: -; J gene: TRBJ2-5; V gene: TRBV19; CDR3 DNA: TGTGCCAGTAGTACCCAGGCCAGAGGCCAAGAGACCCAGTACTTC; CDR3 protein: CASSTQARGQETQYF
D gene: -; clone size: -; J gene: TRBJ2-3; V gene: TRBV27; CDR3 DNA: TGTGCCAGCGGCCGGTGGGGGGCTAGCACAGATACGCAGTATTTT; CDR3 protein: CASGRWGASTDTQYF
D gene: -; clone size: -; J gene: TRBJ1-2; V gene: TRBV18; CDR3 DNA: TGTGCCAGCTCACCACCGGGGCGGTCCGAAGCTAACTATGGCTACACCTTC; CDR3 protein: CASSPPGRSEANYGYTF
D gene: -; clone size: -; J gene: TRBJ1-2; V gene: TRBV28; CDR3 DNA: TGTGCCAGCATAGGAGACTATGGCTACACCTTC; CDR3 protein: CASIGDYGYTF
D gene: -; clone size: -; J gene: TRBJ1-5; V gene: TRBV10-3; CDR3 DNA: TGTGCCCCCCCCCTCAATCAGCCCCAGCATTTT; CDR3 protein: CAPPLNQPQHF
D gene: -; clone size: -; J gene: TRBJ1-2; V gene: TRBV7-9; CDR3 DNA: TGTGCCAGCAGCCTGAGGCCGGGGGAGGAGGATGGCTACACCTTC; CDR3 protein: CASSLRPGEEDGYTF
D gene: TRBD1; clone size: -; J gene: TRBJ1-2; V gene: TRBV28; CDR3 DNA: TGTGCCAGCAGCCAGGGGGGGGAGCACTATGGCTACACCTTC; CDR3 protein: CASSQGGEHYGYTF
D gene: TRBD1; clone size: -; J gene: TRBJ2-7; V gene: TRBV7-2; CDR3 DNA: TGTGCCAGCAGCTTCGGGACAGGGGGCTTCAAGAGCTACGAGCAGTACTTC; CDR3 protein: CASSFGTGGFKSYEQYF
D gene: -; clone size: -; J gene: TRBJ1-2; V gene: TRBV6-5; CDR3 DNA: TGTGCCAGCAGCTGGGCCGCCGACTATGGCTACACCTTC; CDR3 protein: CASSWAADYGYTF
D gene: -; clone size: -; J gene: TRBJ1-3; V gene: TRBV2; CDR3 DNA: TGTGCCAGCATGCAGGCCTTTGGAAACACCATATATTTT; CDR3 protein: CASMQAFGNTIYF
D gene: -; clone size: -; J gene: TRBJ2-7; V gene: TRBV9; CDR3 DNA: TGTGCCAGCAGCGTAGTAGTAGCTGGCGAGCAGTACTTC; CDR3 protein: CASSVVVAGEQYF
D gene: TRBD1; clone size: -; J gene: TRBJ1-2; V gene: TRBV5-1; CDR3 DNA: TGCGCCAGCAGCTTGGGGACAGGGACCTATGGCTACACCTTC; CDR3 protein: CASSLGTGTYGYTF
D gene: TRBD1; clone size: -; J gene: TRBJ2-2; V gene: TRBV5-1; CDR3 DNA: TGCGCCAGCAGCTTGCAGGGACAGGGGGTCCCCGGGGAGCTGTTTTTT; CDR3 protein: CASSLQGQGVPGELFF
D gene: -; clone size: -; J gene: TRBJ1-3; V gene: TRBV3-1/TRBV3-2; CDR3 DNA: TGTGCCAGCAGCCAAGCGGGCTGGGCGCGGGCTGGAAACACCATATATTTT; CDR3 protein: CASSQAGWARAGNTIYF
D gene: -; clone size: -; J gene: TRBJ1-2; V gene: TRBV19; CDR3 DNA: TGTGCCAGTAGACCAAACGACGGACAGAGTCGGGGCTACACCTTC; CDR3 protein: CASRPNDGQSRGYTF
D gene: TRBD2; clone size: once; J gene: TRBJ2-1; V gene: TRBV15; CDR3 DNA: TGTGCCACCAGCAGAGATCAATGGGGGGGAGGAAATGAGCAGTTCTTC; CDR3 protein: CATSRDQWGGGNEQFF
D gene: -; clone size: -; J gene: TRBJ2-7; V gene: TRBV7-2; CDR3 DNA: TGTGCCAGCAGCTCCACTACTTTAGGGTACGAGCAGTACTTC; CDR3 protein: CASSSTTLGYEQYF
D gene: -; clone size: -; J gene: TRBJ2-7; V gene: TRBV4-3; CDR3 DNA: TGCGCCAGCAGCCCGGCACCCGGCGCTGAGCAGTACTTC; CDR3 protein: CASSPAPGAEQYF
D gene: -; clone size: -; J gene: TRBJ1-1; V gene: TRBV28; CDR3 DNA: TGTGCCAGCAGTTTAGGGGGTGAGTTGAACACTGAAGCTTTCTTT; CDR3 protein: CASSLGGELNTEAFF
D gene: TRBD1; clone size: -; J gene: TRBJ1-2; V gene: TRBV4-3; CDR3 DNA: TGCGCCAGCAGCCAACAGGACAGGTCCTGGGGGGACTATGGCTACACCTTC; CDR3 protein: CASSQQDRSWGDYGYTF
D gene: -; clone size: once; J gene: TRBJ2-3; V gene: TRBV5-4; CDR3 DNA: TGTGCCTTCCAAAGGGATCCGCAGTATTTT; CDR3 protein: CAFQRDPQYF
D gene: TRBD1; clone size: -; J gene: TRBJ2-2; V gene: TRBV28; CDR3 DNA: TGTGCCAGCAGTTTGGCCAGGGGGACCGGGGAGCTGTTTTTT; CDR3 protein: CASSLARGTGELFF
D gene: TRBD2; clone size: -; J gene: TRBJ2-7; V gene: TRBV27; CDR3 DNA: TGTGCCAGCAGTCCAACGCAGACTAGCGGGAGGGCTTACGAGCAGTACTTC; CDR3 protein: CASSPTQTSGRAYEQYF
D gene: -; clone size: -; J gene: TRBJ2-7; V gene: TRBV28; CDR3 DNA: TGTGCCAGCAGTTTAAGGGCAGGGAAACTATACGAGCAGTACTTC; CDR3 protein: CASSLRAGKLYEQYF
D gene: -; clone size: -; J gene: TRBJ2-3; V gene: TRBV24-1; CDR3 DNA: TGTGCCACCAGTGACCCTGTCCCAGATACGCAGTATTTT; CDR3 protein: CATSDPVPDTQYF
D gene: TRBD2; clone size: -; J gene: TRBJ2-7; V gene: TRBV10-2; CDR3 DNA: TGCGCCAGCACACTAGCGGTTGGCGAGCAGTACTTC; CDR3 protein: CASTLAVGEQYF
D gene: -; clone size: -; J gene: TRBJ2-7; V gene: TRBV18; CDR3 DNA: TGTGCCAGCTCACCACAGGGATCCTACGAGCAGTACTTC; CDR3 protein: CASSPQGSYEQYF
D gene: -; clone size: -; J gene: TRBJ1-2; V gene: TRBV7-3; CDR3 DNA: TGTGCCAGCAGCTTATCGGGGACCGGCTACACCTTC; CDR3 protein: CASSLSGTGYTF
D gene: TRBD2; clone size: -; J gene: TRBJ2-7; V gene: TRBV2; CDR3 DNA: TGTGCCAGCAGTGAAGCAGCGGGGGGTTCCTACGAGCAGTACTTC; CDR3 protein: CASSEAAGGSYEQYF
D gene: -; clone size: -; J gene: TRBJ2-1; V gene: TRBV12-5; CDR3 DNA: TGTGCTAGTGGTTTCGGCAGGGTAGATGAGCAGTTCTTC; CDR3 protein: CASGFGRVDEQFF
D gene: TRBD2; clone size: -; J gene: TRBJ2-1; V gene: TRBV7-9; CDR3 DNA: TGTGCCAGCAGCTTAACGGGGGGGTGGAATGAGCAGTTCTTC; CDR3 protein: CASSLTGGWNEQFF
D gene: -; clone size: -; J gene: TRBJ1-2; V gene: TRBV7-9; CDR3 DNA: TGTGCCAGCAGCTTAACTCCCCCGTCGACAAGACCCTATGGCTACACCTTC; CDR3 protein: CASSLTPPSTRPYGYTF
D gene: -; clone size: -; J gene: TRBJ2-1; V gene: TRBV25-1; CDR3 DNA: TGTGCCAGCTCGGTGCTGGGCACAAGCTCCTACAATGAGCAGTTCTTC; CDR3 protein: CASSVLGTSSYNEQFF
D gene: TRBD2; clone size: -; J gene: TRBJ2-3; V gene: TRBV6-4; CDR3 DNA: TGTGCCAGCAGTGAGACTAGCGGGGGCACAGATACGCAGTATTTT; CDR3 protein: CASSETSGGTDTQYF
D gene: -; clone size: -; J gene: TRBJ2-4; V gene: TRBV3-1/TRBV3-2; CDR3 DNA: TGTGCCAGCAGCCAAGATCATGGCAGGAGGGCTGAGTGGAACATTCAGTACTTC; CDR3 protein: CASSQDHGRRAEWNIQYF
D gene: -; clone size: -; J gene: TRBJ1-1; V gene: TRBV6-2/TRBV6-3; CDR3 DNA: TGTGCCAGCAGTTACTCTTGGGGGCTTGAAGCTTTCTTT; CDR3 protein: CASSYSWGLEAFF
D gene: TRBD1; clone size: -; J gene: TRBJ2-7; V gene: TRBV5-1; CDR3 DNA: TGCGCCAGCAGCTGGGACAGTTCGGTCTACGAGCAGTACTTC; CDR3 protein: CASSWDSSVYEQYF
D gene: -; clone size: -; J gene: TRBJ1-3; V gene: TRBV27; CDR3 DNA: TGTGCCAGCAGTCTCACACCAACAGGGGGAAACACCATATATTTT; CDR3 protein: CASSLTPTGGNTIYF
D gene: -; clone size: -; J gene: TRBJ1-1; V gene: TRBV29-1; CDR3 DNA: TGCAGCGTTGAATCGGGCCTTGAAGCTTTCTTT; CDR3 protein: CSVESGLEAFF
D gene: TRBD1; clone size: -; J gene: TRBJ2-5; V gene: TRBV29-1; CDR3 DNA: TGCAGCGTTGTGGGACAGGGCCTAGAGACCCAGTACTTC; CDR3 protein: CSVVGQGLETQYF
D gene: -; clone size: -; J gene: TRBJ2-3; V gene: TRBV18; CDR3 DNA: TGTGCCAGCTCACCACCGAGGGGGACGAGCACAGATACGCAGTATTTT; CDR3 protein: CASSPPRGTSTDTQYF
D gene: -; clone size: -; J gene: TRBJ2-1; V gene: TRBV9; CDR3 DNA: TGTGCCAGCAGCGTAGGCGATTTCAATGAGCAGTTCTTC; CDR3 protein: CASSVGDFNEQFF
D gene: -; clone size: once; J gene: TRBJ1-6; V gene: TRBV4-3; CDR3 DNA: TGCGCCAGCAGCCAAGAGGAAAGGGTGGGTAATTCACCCCTCCACTTT; CDR3 protein: CASSQEERVGNSPLHF
D gene: TRBD2; clone size: -; J gene: TRBJ2-5; V gene: TRBV11-2; CDR3 DNA: TGTGCCAGCAGTCCGCAACATCGGAGGAACACACCGCTAGCGGGGAGGGGAGAGACCCAGTACTTC; CDR3 protein: CASSPQHRRNTPLAGRGETQYF
D gene: TRBD1; clone size: -; J gene: TRBJ1-5; V gene: TRBV19; CDR3 DNA: TGTGCCACTGCACAGGGGATCAGTCAGCCCCAGCATTTT; CDR3 protein: CATAQGISQPQHF
D gene: -; clone size: -; J gene: TRBJ2-7; V gene: TRBV10-1; CDR3 DNA: TGCGCCAGCAGTGCGGGGATCTCCTACGAGCAGTACTTC; CDR3 protein: CASSAGISYEQYF
D gene: TRBD2; clone size: -; J gene: TRBJ2-3; V gene: TRBV18; CDR3 DNA: TGTGCCAGCTCACCCCTCTCGCGGGGGAGCACAGATACGCAGTATTTT; CDR3 protein: CASSPLSRGSTDTQYF
D gene: -; clone size: -; J gene: TRBJ1-6; V gene: TRBV6-5; CDR3 DNA: TGTGCCAGCAGATTGGACAGAAATAATTCACCCCTCCACTTT; CDR3 protein: CASRLDRNNSPLHF
D gene: -; clone size: -; J gene: TRBJ2-3; V gene: TRBV15; CDR3 DNA: TGTGCCACCAGCAGAGATCTGGTACCCCAGGCGCGCACAGATACGCAGTATTTT; CDR3 protein: CATSRDLVPQARTDTQYF